Listed below are T cell receptor beta chains from one sample, sequenced in a study of blood T cell repertoires in COVID-19. TCRdb keeps only in-frame clones here, not all; method: immunoSEQ multiplex PCR. The sample lists around 250,000 clones; about four fifths were seen once. The sample comprised peripheral blood. The receptors stem from a man in his fifties or sixties with active or convalescent COVID-19. Each CDR3 is given with its conserved first and last residue. A D gene is named only where the DNA matches it firmly. Part of the rows lack a size; the others show once, few, many or a class for expanded clones.

j_call v_call clone_size d_call cdr3_aa cdr3_nt
TRBJ1-2 TRBV5-1 many NA CASSPAGRNYGYTF TGCGCCAGCAGCCCTGCAGGGCGTAACTATGGCTACACCTTC
TRBJ1-5 TRBV6-2/TRBV6-3 NA TRBD1 CASSLPGQGANQPQHF TGTGCCAGCAGTTTACCGGGACAGGGGGCGAATCAGCCCCAGCATTTT
TRBJ1-3 TRBV7-3 NA NA CASSFGGNPGNTIYF TGTGCCAGCAGCTTCGGGGGAAATCCCGGAAACACCATATATTTT
TRBJ1-1 TRBV7-2 NA NA CASSLAGGGSTEAFF TGTGCCAGCAGCTTAGCGGGAGGTGGTTCCACTGAAGCTTTCTTT
TRBJ2-7 TRBV5-1 few NA CASSLAGGQYEQYF TGCGCCAGCAGCTTGGCCGGGGGACAGTACGAGCAGTACTTC
TRBJ2-3 TRBV5-1 NA TRBD2 CASSFFGTSGGALTDTQYF TGCGCCAGCAGCTTCTTTGGGACTAGCGGGGGGGCACTCACAGATACGCAGTATTTT
TRBJ1-2 TRBV28 NA NA CASKWGGWYGYTF TGTGCCAGCAAATGGGGAGGGTGGTATGGCTACACCTTC
TRBJ2-3 TRBV7-2 NA NA CASSWDTLVTDTQYF TGTGCCAGCAGCTGGGACACCTTAGTTACAGATACGCAGTATTTT
TRBJ1-2 TRBV5-1 NA TRBD1 CASSETGGVYGYTF TGCGCCAGCAGCGAGACAGGGGGCGTCTATGGCTACACCTTC
TRBJ2-3 TRBV7-2 NA TRBD1 CASSFGPGQGYGDTQYF TGTGCCAGCAGCTTCGGCCCGGGACAGGGTTACGGAGATACGCAGTATTTT
TRBJ2-3 TRBV19 NA NA CASSIPRVSDTQYF TGTGCCAGTAGTATCCCCCGGGTGTCAGATACGCAGTATTTT
TRBJ1-2 TRBV30 NA TRBD1 CAWSTGDYGYTF TGTGCCTGGTCCACAGGGGACTATGGCTACACCTTC
TRBJ1-2 TRBV5-1 NA NA CASSIIPGAPNYGYTF TGCGCCAGCAGCATCATTCCAGGGGCTCCTAACTATGGCTACACCTTC
TRBJ2-1 TRBV29-1 NA TRBD1 CSARTGGYNEQFF TGCAGCGCCCGGACAGGGGGCTACAATGAGCAGTTCTTC
TRBJ1-2 TRBV2 few TRBD1 CASSELDRGSSLGYGYTF TGTGCCAGCAGTGAACTAGACAGGGGCAGTTCCTTAGGCTATGGCTACACCTTC
TRBJ2-6 TRBV7-9 many TRBD1 CASSLGQGAATGANVLTF TGTGCCAGCAGCTTAGGACAGGGGGCTGCTACTGGGGCCAACGTCCTGACTTTC
TRBJ2-5 TRBV5-1 NA NA CASSLPFRGNQETQYF TGCGCCAGCAGCTTGCCCTTCCGCGGAAACCAAGAGACCCAGTACTTC
TRBJ2-5 TRBV5-4 NA TRBD2 CASSPGGRGGGRETQYF TGTGCCAGCAGCCCGGGCGGGCGGGGGGGCGGAAGAGAGACCCAGTACTTC
TRBJ1-4 TRBV24-1 NA TRBD1 CATSDGQGGKEKLFF TGTGCCACCAGTGATGGACAGGGGGGAAAGGAAAAACTGTTTTTT
TRBJ2-3 TRBV18 NA NA CASSSLGPDTQYF TGTGCCAGCTCGTCACTAGGCCCAGATACGCAGTATTTT
TRBJ2-5 TRBV7-3 few TRBD2 CASSPRGGNEETQYF TGTGCCAGCAGCCCCCGGGGGGGAAACGAAGAGACCCAGTACTTC
TRBJ2-5 TRBV30 NA TRBD2 CAWSYFGGAQETQYF TGTGCCTGGAGCTACTTCGGGGGGGCCCAAGAGACCCAGTACTTC
TRBJ2-5 TRBV5-6 NA TRBD2 CASSLTSGGASETQYF TGTGCCAGCAGCTTGACTAGCGGGGGGGCTAGTGAGACCCAGTACTTC
TRBJ2-1 TRBV5-1 NA NA CASSLRPIQPPLYNEQFF TGCGCCAGCAGCTTGCGCCCAATCCAACCCCCGCTATACAATGAGCAGTTCTTC
TRBJ2-3 TRBV28 NA NA CASRPPTSTDTQYF TGTGCCAGCAGGCCCCCGACTAGCACAGATACGCAGTATTTT
TRBJ2-7 TRBV7-9 NA NA CASSARTASYEQYF TGTGCCAGCAGCGCCAGGACAGCCTCCTACGAGCAGTACTTC
TRBJ1-2 TRBV7-2 NA TRBD1 CASSAGTGPNYGYTF TGTGCCAGCAGCGCAGGGACAGGGCCTAACTATGGCTACACCTTC
TRBJ1-2 TRBV5-6 NA NA CASSSTGVWSYTF TGTGCCAGCAGCTCAACAGGCGTCTGGAGCTACACCTTC
TRBJ1-1 TRBV28 NA NA CASSSPTVNTEAFF TGTGCCAGCAGTTCCCCTACAGTGAACACTGAAGCTTTCTTT
TRBJ2-1 TRBV6-2/TRBV6-3 NA NA CASSAGSAGHNEQFF TGTGCCAGCAGCGCCGGAAGCGCGGGGCACAATGAGCAGTTCTTC
TRBJ2-3 TRBV11-2 NA TRBD2 CASSFSGATSTDTQYF TGTGCCAGCAGCTTTAGCGGGGCGACTAGCACAGATACGCAGTATTTT
TRBJ1-1 TRBV19 NA NA CASSIEGADTEAFF TGTGCCAGTAGTATAGAGGGGGCCGACACTGAAGCTTTCTTT
TRBJ1-2 TRBV5-1 NA TRBD1 CASSLEVTGANYGYTF TGCGCCAGCAGCTTGGAGGTGACAGGGGCAAACTATGGCTACACCTTC
TRBJ1-2 TRBV5-5 few NA CASSASAGAGYGYTF TGTGCCAGCAGCGCCTCAGCGGGGGCTGGCTATGGCTACACCTTC
TRBJ1-2 TRBV30 NA NA CAWSVRTDYGYTF TGTGCCTGGAGTGTACGGACAGACTATGGCTACACCTTC
TRBJ2-3 TRBV7-3 NA TRBD1 CASSSQTGGPDTQYF TGTGCCAGCAGCTCACAGACAGGGGGTCCAGATACGCAGTATTTT
TRBJ1-2 TRBV4-3 NA NA CASSQDWSSNYGYTF TGCGCCAGCAGCCAAGATTGGAGCTCTAACTATGGCTACACCTTC
TRBJ1-1 TRBV19 NA TRBD1 CASSGTANTEAFF TGTGCCAGTAGCGGGACAGCGAACACTGAAGCTTTCTTT
TRBJ2-7 TRBV2 NA NA CASSPDSGSYEQYF TGTGCCAGCAGTCCTGACAGTGGGTCCTACGAGCAGTACTTC
TRBJ2-1 TRBV28 once TRBD2 CASSLQRGAYNEQFF TGTGCCAGCAGTTTACAGCGGGGGGCTTACAATGAGCAGTTCTTC
TRBJ2-5 TRBV3-1/TRBV3-2 NA TRBD2 CASSPSRGLQETQYF TGTGCCAGCAGCCCTTCAAGGGGACTACAAGAGACCCAGTACTTC
TRBJ1-5 TRBV3-1/TRBV3-2 NA NA CASSQDLTGNQPQHF TGTGCCAGCAGCCAAGATCTAACAGGCAATCAGCCCCAGCATTTT
TRBJ1-6 TRBV2 NA TRBD1 CASIPGTVPSPLHF TGTGCCAGCATCCCCGGGACAGTGCCTTCACCCCTCCACTTT
TRBJ1-1 TRBV5-6 NA NA CASSLGGISEAFF TGTGCCAGCAGCTTGGGAGGGATATCTGAAGCTTTCTTT
TRBJ2-3 TRBV9 NA TRBD2 CASSEGTSGVGDTQYF TGTGCCAGCAGCGAGGGGACTAGCGGGGTTGGAGATACGCAGTATTTT
TRBJ2-3 TRBV19 NA NA CASRFTGSDTQYF TGTGCCAGTAGATTTACAGGGTCAGATACGCAGTATTTT
TRBJ1-1 TRBV7-2 NA NA CASSLGRGRSTEAFF TGTGCCAGCAGCTTAGGAAGGGGAAGGAGCACTGAAGCTTTCTTT
TRBJ1-2 TRBV6-2/TRBV6-3 NA NA CASSSPRRIQGGYTF TGTGCCAGCAGTTCACCCAGACGGATCCAGGGTGGCTACACCTTC
TRBJ2-7 TRBV7-2 once TRBD2 CASSLASPLADSYEQYF TGTGCCAGCAGCTTAGCATCCCCACTAGCGGATTCCTACGAGCAGTACTTC
TRBJ2-3 TRBV5-1 NA TRBD1 CASSASVGQGADTQYF TGCGCCAGCAGCGCCTCGGTGGGACAGGGAGCAGATACGCAGTATTTT
TRBJ1-1 TRBV6-4 NA TRBD1 CASSERGSDRGGTEAFF TGTGCCAGCAGTGAGAGGGGATCCGACAGGGGCGGCACTGAAGCTTTCTTT
TRBJ2-3 TRBV9 NA NA CASSVDQDLGTDTQYF TGTGCCAGCAGCGTAGATCAGGACTTAGGGACAGATACGCAGTATTTT
TRBJ2-7 TRBV7-2 NA NA CASSLVSRVNEQYF TGTGCCAGCAGCTTAGTATCCAGGGTGAACGAGCAGTACTTC
TRBJ2-2 TRBV20-1 few NA CSASKGPNTGELFF TGCAGTGCTAGTAAGGGGCCGAACACCGGGGAGCTGTTTTTT
TRBJ2-7 TRBV5-1 NA NA CASSHGHLYEQYF TGCGCCAGCAGCCACGGACACCTCTACGAGCAGTACTTC